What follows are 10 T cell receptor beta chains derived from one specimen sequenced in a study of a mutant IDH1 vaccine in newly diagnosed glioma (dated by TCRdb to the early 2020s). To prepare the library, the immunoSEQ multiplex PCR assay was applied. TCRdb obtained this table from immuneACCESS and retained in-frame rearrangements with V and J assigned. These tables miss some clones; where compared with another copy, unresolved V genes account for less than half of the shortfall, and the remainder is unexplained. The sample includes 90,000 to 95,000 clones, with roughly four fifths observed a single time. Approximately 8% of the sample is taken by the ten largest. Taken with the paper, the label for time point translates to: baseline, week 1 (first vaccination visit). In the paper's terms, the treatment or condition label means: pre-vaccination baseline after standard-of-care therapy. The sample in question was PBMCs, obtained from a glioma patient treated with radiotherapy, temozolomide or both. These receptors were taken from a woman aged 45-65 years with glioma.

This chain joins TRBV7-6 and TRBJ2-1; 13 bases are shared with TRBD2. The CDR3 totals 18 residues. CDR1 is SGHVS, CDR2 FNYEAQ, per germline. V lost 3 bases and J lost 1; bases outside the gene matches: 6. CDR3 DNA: TGTGCCAGCAGCTTGGGGACTAGCGGGGCCCTATCCTACAATGAGCAGTTCTTC. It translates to CASSLGTSGALSYNEQFF.

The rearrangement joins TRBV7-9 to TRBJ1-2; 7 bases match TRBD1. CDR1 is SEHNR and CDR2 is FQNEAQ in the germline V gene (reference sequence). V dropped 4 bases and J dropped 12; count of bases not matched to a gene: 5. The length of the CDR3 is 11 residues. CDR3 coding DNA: TGTGCCAGCAGCTCATCAGGGGGAGACACCTTC. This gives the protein CASSSSGGDTF.

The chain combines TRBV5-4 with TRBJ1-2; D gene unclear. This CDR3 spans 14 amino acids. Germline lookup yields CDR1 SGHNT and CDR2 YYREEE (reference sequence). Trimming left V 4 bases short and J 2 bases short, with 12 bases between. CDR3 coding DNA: TGTGCCAGCAGCCCCTCTGGGAGGAACTATGGCTACACCTTC. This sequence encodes CASSPSGRNYGYTF.

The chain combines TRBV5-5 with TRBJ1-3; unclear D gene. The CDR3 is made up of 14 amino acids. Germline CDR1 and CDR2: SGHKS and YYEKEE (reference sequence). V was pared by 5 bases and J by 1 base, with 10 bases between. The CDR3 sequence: CASRGGISGNTIYF. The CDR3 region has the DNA TGTGCCAGCAGGGGAGGAATATCTGGAAACACCATATATTTT.

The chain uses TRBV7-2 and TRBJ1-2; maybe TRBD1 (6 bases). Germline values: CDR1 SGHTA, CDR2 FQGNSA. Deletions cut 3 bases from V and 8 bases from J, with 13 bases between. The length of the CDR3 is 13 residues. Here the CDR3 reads CASSLEQGDGYTF. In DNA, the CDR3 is TGTGCCAGCAGCTTGGAACAGGGCGACGGCTACACCTTC.

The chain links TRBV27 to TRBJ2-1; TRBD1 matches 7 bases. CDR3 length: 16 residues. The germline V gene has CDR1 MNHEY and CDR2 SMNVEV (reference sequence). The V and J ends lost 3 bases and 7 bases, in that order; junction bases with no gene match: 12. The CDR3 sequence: CASSFQGQSGRNEQFF. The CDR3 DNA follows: TGTGCCAGCAGTTTCCAGGGACAGTCAGGAAGGAATGAGCAGTTCTTC.

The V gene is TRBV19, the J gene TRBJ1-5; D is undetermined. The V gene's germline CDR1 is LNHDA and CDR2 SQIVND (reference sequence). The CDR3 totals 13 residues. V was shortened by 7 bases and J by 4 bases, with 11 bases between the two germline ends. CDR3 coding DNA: TGTGCCAGTACTGACACGAGTAATCAGCCCCAGCATTTT. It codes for CASTDTSNQPQHF.

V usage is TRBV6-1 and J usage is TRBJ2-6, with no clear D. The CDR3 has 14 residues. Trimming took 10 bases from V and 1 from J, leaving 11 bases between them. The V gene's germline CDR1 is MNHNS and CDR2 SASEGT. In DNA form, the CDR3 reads TGTGCCACCCCAGCCCAATCTGGGGCCAACGTCCTGACTTTC. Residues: CATPAQSGANVLTF.

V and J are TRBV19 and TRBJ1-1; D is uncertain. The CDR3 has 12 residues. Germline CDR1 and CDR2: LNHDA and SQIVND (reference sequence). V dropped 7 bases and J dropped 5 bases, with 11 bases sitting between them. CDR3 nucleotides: TGTGCCAGTATGGACGGCGGGACTGAAGCTTTCTTT. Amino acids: CASMDGGTEAFF.

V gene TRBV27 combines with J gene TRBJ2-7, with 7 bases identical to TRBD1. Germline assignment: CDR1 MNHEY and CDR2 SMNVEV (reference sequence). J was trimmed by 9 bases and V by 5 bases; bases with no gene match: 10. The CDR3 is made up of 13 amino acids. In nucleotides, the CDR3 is TGTGCCAGCAGTCCTTCCGACAGGGTCGGGCAGTACTTC. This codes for CASSPSDRVGQYF.